What follows is one T cell receptor beta chain and its context. The target antigen is unknown. The sample comes from a study of siplizumab effects on memory and regulatory T cells. General study results and limits: In siplizumab conditions, mappable alloreactive CD4+ clones averaged about 69% Treg-derived, against approximately 29% in controls. Phenotypic classification as naive or memory proved unattainable for roughly 75-96% of proliferating CD4+ or CD8+ clones. Alloreactive sequences tracing back to unstimulated CD4+ memory cells were significantly reduced by siplizumab. It seemed that naive T cells were more diverse than memory cells and were major contributors to the alloresponse.

Profiled with immunoSEQ multiplex PCR; TCRdb holds only in-frame clones, not every one. The sample lists about 120,000 clones; 90% to 95% were seen once. Germline CDR1 and CDR2: MNHNS and SASEGT. This CDR3 spans 14 amino acids. V shed 1 base and J shed 4 bases, with 8 bases lying between them. The sample comprised non-Treg CD4+ T cells sorted from blood. The sequence came from a human donor in good health. V gene TRBV6-1 combines with J gene TRBJ1-5; D call uncertain. The CDR3 reads CASSEDPGNQPQHF. Written as DNA, the CDR3 is TGTGCCAGCAGTGAAGATCCGGGGAATCAGCCCCAGCATTTT.